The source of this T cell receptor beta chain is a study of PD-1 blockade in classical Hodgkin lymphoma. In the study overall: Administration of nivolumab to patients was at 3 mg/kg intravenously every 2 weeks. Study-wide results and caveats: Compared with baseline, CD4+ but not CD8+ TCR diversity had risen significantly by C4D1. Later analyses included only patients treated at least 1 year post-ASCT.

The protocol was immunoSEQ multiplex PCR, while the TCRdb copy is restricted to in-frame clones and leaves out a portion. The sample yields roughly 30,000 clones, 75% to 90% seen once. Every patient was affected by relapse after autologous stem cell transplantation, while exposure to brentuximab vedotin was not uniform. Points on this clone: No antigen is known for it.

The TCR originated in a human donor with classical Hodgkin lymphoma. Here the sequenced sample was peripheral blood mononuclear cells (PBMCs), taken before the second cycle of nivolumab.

This CDR3 reads CASSAYEQYF. CDR3 nucleotide sequence: TGTGCCAGCAGCGCTTACGAGCAGTACTTC. The chain is built from TRBV11-2 and TRBJ2-7; D is uncertain. CDR1 and CDR2 from the germline V gene are SGHAT and FQNNGV. The CDR3 covers 10 residues. The ends were cut back, 5 bases at V and 4 bases at J, with 3 bases in the middle.